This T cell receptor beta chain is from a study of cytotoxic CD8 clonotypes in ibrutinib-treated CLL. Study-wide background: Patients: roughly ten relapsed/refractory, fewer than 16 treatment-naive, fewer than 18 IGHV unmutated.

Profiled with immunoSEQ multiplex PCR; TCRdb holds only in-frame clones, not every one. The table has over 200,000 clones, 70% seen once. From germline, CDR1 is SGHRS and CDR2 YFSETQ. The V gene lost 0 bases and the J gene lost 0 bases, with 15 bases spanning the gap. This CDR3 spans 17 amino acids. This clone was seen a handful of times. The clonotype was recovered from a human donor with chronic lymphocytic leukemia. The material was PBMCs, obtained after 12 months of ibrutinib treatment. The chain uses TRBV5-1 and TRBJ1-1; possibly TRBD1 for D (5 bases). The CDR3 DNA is TGCGCCAGCAGCTTGGCCAAACAGGATTACATGAACACTGAAGCTTTCTTT. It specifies CASSLAKQDYMNTEAFF.